The T cell receptor beta chain under discussion was sequenced for a study of T cells after yellow fever vaccination. Overall study results and limits: Booster sampling recovered most clones from primary vaccination (around 96% CD4, around 90% CD8).

TCRdb reprocessed the 5' RACE reads with MiXCR, giving one entry per CDR3 protein. The sample consists of hundreds of thousands of distinct CDR3 sequences, roughly 19% of them appearing once. At least ten counts were recorded for this clonotype. Its antigen is not identified. The CDR3 is made up of 13 amino acids. V was shortened by 0 bases and J by 5 bases, with 8 bases between the two germline ends. V gene TRBV12-3 or TRBV12-4 combines with J gene TRBJ2-7, with D tentatively TRBD1 or TRBD2 (6 bases each). The starting material was PBMCs, obtained 15 days after the yellow fever booster vaccination. The clonotype comes from a man aged 30 to 45 who received the YFV17D yellow fever vaccine. This chain's CDR3 is CASSLAGGDEQYF. DNA for the CDR3: TGTGCCAGCAGTTTAGCGGGGGGCGACGAGCAGTACTTC.